This TCR beta chain is from a study of blood T cell repertoires in COVID-19. Trimming cost V 4 bases and J 6 bases, with 19 bases left between them. This CDR3 is 15 amino acids long. Germline CDR1 is SGHRS and CDR2 is YFSETQ. Clones were sequenced by immunoSEQ multiplex PCR, and TCRdb holds only the in-frame ones, with some missing. The sample has a few hundred thousand clones, roughly 87% seen once. The chain has TRBV5-1 and TRBJ1-1; no clear D gene. This receptor was obtained from a woman aged 40 to 49 who had recovered from COVID-19. Material: PBMCs or T cells enriched from blood (not recorded which). The CDR3 bases are TGCGCCAGCAGCCCACCCGACAAGACGGGAGCTGAAGCTTTCTTT. Translated, it gives CASSPPDKTGAEAFF.